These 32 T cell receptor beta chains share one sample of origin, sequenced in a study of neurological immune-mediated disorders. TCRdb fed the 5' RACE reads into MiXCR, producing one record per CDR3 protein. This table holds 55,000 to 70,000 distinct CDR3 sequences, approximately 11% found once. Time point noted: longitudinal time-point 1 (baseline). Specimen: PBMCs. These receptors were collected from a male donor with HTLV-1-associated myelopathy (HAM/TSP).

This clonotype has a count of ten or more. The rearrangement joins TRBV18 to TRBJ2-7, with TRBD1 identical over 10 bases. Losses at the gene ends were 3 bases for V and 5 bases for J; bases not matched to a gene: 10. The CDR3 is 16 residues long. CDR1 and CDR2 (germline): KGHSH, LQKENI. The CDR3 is CASSPLSGTGDHEQYF. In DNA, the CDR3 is TGTGCCAGCTCACCTTTATCCGGGACAGGGGACCACGAGCAGTACTTC.

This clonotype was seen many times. CDR3 in amino acids: CASSSTGASTDTQYF. Written as DNA, the CDR3 is TGTGCCAGTAGTAGCACAGGAGCTAGCACAGATACGCAGTATTTT. The chain carries TRBV19 and TRBJ2-3, with D perhaps matching TRBD1 (5 bases). The germline V and J ends were trimmed by 4 bases and 0 bases, with 11 bases remaining between them. Germline assignment: CDR1 LNHDA and CDR2 SQIVND (reference sequence). This CDR3 is 15 amino acids long.

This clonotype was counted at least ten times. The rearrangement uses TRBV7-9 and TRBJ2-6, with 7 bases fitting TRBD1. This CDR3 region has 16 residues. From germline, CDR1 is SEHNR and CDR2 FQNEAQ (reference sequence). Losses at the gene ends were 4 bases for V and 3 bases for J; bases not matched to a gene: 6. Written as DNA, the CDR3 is TGTGCCAGCAGCTCTTTACAGGGGAGTGGGGCCAACGTCCTGACTTTC. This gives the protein CASSSLQGSGANVLTF.

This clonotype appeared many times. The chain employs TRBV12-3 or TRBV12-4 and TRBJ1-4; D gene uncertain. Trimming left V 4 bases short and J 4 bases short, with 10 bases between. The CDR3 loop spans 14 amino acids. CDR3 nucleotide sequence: TGTGCCAGCAGTTCAGTGGGATTTAATGAAAAACTGTTTTTT. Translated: CASSSVGFNEKLFF.

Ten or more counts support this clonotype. CDR3 sequence: CAISEEAGGYGYTF. CDR3 nucleotides: TGTGCCATCAGTGAAGAGGCGGGCGGCTATGGCTACACCTTC. The chain combines TRBV10-3 with TRBJ1-2; D is undetermined. The CDR3 runs 14 residues. V lost 3 bases, J lost 4 bases, and 12 bases lay in between. Germline CDR1 reads ENHRY; CDR2 reads SYGVKD.

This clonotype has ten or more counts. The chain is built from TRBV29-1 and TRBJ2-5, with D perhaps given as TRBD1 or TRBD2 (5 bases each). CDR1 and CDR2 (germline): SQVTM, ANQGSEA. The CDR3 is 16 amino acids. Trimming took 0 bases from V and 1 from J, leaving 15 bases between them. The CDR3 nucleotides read TGCAGCGTTGAAGATCGGGGCTCTATGACCCAAGAGACCCAGTACTTC. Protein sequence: CSVEDRGSMTQETQYF.

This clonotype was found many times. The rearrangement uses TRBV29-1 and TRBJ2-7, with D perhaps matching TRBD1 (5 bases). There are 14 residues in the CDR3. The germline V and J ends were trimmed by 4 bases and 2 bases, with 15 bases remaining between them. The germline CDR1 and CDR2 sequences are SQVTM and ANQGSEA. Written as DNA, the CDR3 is TGCAGCGTTGTACGATCCGACAGTCCCTACGAGCAGTACTTC. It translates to CSVVRSDSPYEQYF.

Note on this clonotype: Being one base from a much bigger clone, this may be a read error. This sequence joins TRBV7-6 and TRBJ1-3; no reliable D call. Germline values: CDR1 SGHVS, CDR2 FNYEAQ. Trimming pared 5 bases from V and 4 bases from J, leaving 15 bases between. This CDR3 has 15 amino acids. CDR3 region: CASSTPRDWGNTIYF. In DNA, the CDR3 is TGTGCCAGCAGCACACCCCGGGATTGGGGAAACACCATATATTTT.

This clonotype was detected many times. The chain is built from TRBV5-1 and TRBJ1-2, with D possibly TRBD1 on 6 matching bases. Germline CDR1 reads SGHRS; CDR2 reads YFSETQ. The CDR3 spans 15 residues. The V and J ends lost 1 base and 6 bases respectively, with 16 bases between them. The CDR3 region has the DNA TGCGCCAGCAGCTTGTTGGTCAGGGGCTATGATGGCTACACCTTC. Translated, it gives CASSLLVRGYDGYTF.

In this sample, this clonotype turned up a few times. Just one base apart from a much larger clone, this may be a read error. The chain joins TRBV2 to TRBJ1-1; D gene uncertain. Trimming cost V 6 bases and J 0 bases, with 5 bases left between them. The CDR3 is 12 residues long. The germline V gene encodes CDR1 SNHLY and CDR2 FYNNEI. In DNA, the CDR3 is TGTGCCAGCAGCCCAATGAACACTGAAGCTTTCTTT. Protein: CASSPMNTEAFF.

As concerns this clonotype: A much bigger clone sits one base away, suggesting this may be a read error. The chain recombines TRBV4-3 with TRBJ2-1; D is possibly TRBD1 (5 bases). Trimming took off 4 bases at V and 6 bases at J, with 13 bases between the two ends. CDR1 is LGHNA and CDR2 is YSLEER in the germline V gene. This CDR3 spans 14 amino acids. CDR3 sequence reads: CASSPTGHRNEQFF. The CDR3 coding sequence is TGCGCCAGCAGCCCCACTGGACATCGCAATGAGCAGTTCTTC.

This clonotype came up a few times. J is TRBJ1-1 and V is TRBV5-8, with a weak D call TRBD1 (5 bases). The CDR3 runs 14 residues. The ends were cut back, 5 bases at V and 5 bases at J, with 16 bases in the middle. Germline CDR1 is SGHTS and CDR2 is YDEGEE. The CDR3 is CASSRPGGWTEAFF. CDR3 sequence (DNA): TGTGCCAGCAGTCGACCCGGGGGATGGACTGAAGCTTTCTTT. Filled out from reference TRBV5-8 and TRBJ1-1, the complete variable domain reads EAGVTQSPTHLIKTRGQQATLRCSPISGHTSVYWYQQALGLGLQFLLWYDEGEERNRGNFPPRFSGRQFPNYSSELNVNALELEDSALYLCASSRPGGWTEAFFGQGTRLTVV.

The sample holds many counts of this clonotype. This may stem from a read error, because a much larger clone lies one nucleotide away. The CDR3 here is CASSLVAIGGETQYF. The DNA of the CDR3 is TGCGCCAGCAGCTTGGTAGCCATCGGGGGGGAGACCCAGTACTTC. The rearrangement uses TRBV5-1 and TRBJ2-5, with 7 bases matching TRBD2. V dropped 0 bases and J dropped 5; count of bases not matched to a gene: 7. Germline V gene lookup returns CDR1 SGHRS and CDR2 YFSETQ. This CDR3 contains 15 residues.

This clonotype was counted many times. CDR3 in amino acids: CASSYSSTAGYGYTF. Here the CDR3 DNA reads TGTGCCAGCAGTTACTCGAGTACCGCGGGGTATGGCTACACCTTC. This chain connects TRBV6-5 to TRBJ1-2; D gene ambiguous. Trimming shortened V by 0 bases and J by 5 bases, and 13 bases separated the two germline ends. The CDR3 contains 15 residues. The germline V gene has CDR1 MNHEY and CDR2 SVGAGI.

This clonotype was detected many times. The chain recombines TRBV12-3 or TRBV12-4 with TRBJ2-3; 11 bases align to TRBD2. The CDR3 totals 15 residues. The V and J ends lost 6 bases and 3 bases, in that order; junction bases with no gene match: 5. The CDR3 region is CASSLSGGGTDTQYF. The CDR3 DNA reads TGTGCCAGCAGCCTTAGCGGGGGGGGAACAGATACGCAGTATTTT.

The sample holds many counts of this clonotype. The CDR3 DNA is TGCGCCAGCAGCTCCGCATTGGTCCAAGAGACCCAGTACTTC. This translates into CASSSALVQETQYF. This chain links TRBV5-1 with TRBJ2-5; D ambiguous. In germline, CDR1 is SGHRS, CDR2 YFSETQ. V lost 3 bases to trimming and J lost 1 base, with 10 bases between them. There are 14 residues in the CDR3.

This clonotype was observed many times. The CDR3 sequence is CASRRTALRRMGGPDTQYF. CDR3 DNA sequence: TGTGCCAGCAGACGGACAGCTCTGCGACGTATGGGGGGCCCAGATACGCAGTATTTT. This sequence joins TRBV28 and TRBJ2-3; either TRBD1 or TRBD2 may supply D (6 bases each). Per germline, CDR1 MDHEN and CDR2 SYDVKM. The CDR3 consists of 19 residues. With 6 bases removed from V and 4 bases from J, the gap between germline ends came to 29 bases.

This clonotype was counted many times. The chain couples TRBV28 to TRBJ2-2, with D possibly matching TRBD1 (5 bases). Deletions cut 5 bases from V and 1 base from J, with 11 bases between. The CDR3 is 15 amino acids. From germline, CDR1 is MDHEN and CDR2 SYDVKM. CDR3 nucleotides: TGTGCCAGCAGTCGGACGACAGAGAACACCGGGGAGCTGTTTTTT. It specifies CASSRTTENTGELFF.

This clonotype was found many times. CDR3 sequence: CASSSPGQATEQYF. In DNA, the CDR3 is TGTGCCAGCAGCTCCCCGGGACAGGCAACCGAGCAGTACTTC. This chain uses TRBV7-2 with TRBJ2-7, with TRBD1 identical over 8 bases. The CDR3 is 14 amino acids. V shed 4 bases and J 6 bases; nucleotides not matched to a gene: 8. Germline values: CDR1 SGHTA, CDR2 FQGNSA.

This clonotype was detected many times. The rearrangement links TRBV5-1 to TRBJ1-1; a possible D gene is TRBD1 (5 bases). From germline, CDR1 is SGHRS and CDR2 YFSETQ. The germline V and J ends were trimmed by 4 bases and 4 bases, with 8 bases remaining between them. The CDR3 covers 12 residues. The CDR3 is CASSPGFTEAFF. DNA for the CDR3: TGCGCCAGCAGCCCAGGGTTCACTGAAGCTTTCTTT.

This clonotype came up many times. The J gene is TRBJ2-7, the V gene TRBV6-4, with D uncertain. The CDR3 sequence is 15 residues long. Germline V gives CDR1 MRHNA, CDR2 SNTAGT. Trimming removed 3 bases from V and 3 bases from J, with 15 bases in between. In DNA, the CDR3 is TGTGCCAGCAGTGAGACCCCCTCGGCCCTCTACGAGCAGTACTTC. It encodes CASSETPSALYEQYF.

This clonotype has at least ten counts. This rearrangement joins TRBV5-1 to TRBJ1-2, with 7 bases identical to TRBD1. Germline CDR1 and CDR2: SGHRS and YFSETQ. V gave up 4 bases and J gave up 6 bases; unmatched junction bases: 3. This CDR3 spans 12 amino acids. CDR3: CASSEGTDGYTF. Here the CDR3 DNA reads TGCGCCAGCAGCGAGGGGACAGATGGCTACACCTTC.

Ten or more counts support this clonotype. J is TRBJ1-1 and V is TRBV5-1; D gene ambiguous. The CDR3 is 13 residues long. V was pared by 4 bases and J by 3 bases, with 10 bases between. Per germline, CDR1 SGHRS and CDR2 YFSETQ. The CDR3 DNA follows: TGCGCCAGCAGCCGGACTATGGACACTGAAGCTTTCTTT. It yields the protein CASSRTMDTEAFF.

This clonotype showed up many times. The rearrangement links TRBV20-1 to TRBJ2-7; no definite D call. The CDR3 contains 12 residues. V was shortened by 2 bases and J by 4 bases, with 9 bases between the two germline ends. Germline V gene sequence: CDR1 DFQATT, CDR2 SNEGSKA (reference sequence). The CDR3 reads CSARPDHYEQYF. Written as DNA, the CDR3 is TGCAGTGCTAGACCCGACCATTACGAGCAGTACTTC.

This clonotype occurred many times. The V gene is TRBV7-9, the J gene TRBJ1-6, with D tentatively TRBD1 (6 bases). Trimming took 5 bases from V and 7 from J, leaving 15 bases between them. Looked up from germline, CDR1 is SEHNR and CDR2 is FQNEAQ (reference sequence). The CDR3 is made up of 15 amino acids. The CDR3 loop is CASSPRQDLNSPLHF. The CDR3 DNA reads TGTGCCAGCAGCCCCCGACAGGACCTCAATTCACCCCTCCACTTT.

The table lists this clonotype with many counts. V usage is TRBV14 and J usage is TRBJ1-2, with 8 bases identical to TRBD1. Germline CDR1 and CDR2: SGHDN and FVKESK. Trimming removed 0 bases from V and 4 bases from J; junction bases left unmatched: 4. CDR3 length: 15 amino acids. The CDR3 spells CASSQDTGGTYGYTF. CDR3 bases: TGTGCCAGCAGCCAAGATACAGGGGGAACCTATGGCTACACCTTC.

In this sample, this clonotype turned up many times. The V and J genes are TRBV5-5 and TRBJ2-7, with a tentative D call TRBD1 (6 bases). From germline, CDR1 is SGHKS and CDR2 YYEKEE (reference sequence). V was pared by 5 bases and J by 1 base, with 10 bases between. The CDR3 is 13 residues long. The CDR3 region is CASSQTGSYEQYF. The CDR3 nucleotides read TGTGCCAGCAGTCAAACAGGGTCCTACGAGCAGTACTTC.

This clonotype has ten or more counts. Here the CDR3 DNA reads TGCGCCAGCAGCCAACAGGGGGCCCAAGAGACCCAGTACTTC. Translation gives CASSQQGAQETQYF. The rearrangement uses TRBV5-1 and TRBJ2-5; 9 bases line up with TRBD1. The junction had 2 bases not matched to a gene; V was cut back by 4 bases and J by 1 base. The germline gives CDR1 SGHRS, CDR2 YFSETQ. The CDR3 is 14 residues long.

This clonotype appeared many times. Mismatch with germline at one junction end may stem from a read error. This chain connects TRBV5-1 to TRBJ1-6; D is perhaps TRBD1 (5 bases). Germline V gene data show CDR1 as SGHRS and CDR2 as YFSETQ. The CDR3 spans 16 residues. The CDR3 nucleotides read TGCGCCAGCAGCTGGAGACAGCAGTCCTATAAATCACCCCTCCACTTT. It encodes CASSWRQQSYKSPLHF.

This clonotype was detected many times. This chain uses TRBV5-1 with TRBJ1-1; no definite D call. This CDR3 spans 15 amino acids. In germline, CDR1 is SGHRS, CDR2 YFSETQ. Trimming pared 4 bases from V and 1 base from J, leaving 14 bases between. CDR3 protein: CASSPRSLGNTEAFF. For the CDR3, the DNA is TGCGCCAGCAGCCCCAGATCCTTGGGGAACACTGAAGCTTTCTTT.

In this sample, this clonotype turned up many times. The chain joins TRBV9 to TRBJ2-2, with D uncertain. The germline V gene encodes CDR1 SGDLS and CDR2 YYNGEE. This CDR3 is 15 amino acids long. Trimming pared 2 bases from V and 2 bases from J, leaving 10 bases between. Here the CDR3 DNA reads TGTGCCAGCAGCGTGGGCCAGGTAAACACCGGGGAGCTGTTTTTT. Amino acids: CASSVGQVNTGELFF.

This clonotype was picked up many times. CDR3 nucleotide sequence: TGTGCCAGCAGTCCAAGCCAGAGCTCCTACGAGCAGTACTTC. Its translation is CASSPSQSSYEQYF. J is TRBJ2-7 and V is TRBV12-3 or TRBV12-4, with unresolved D. Trimming left V 5 bases short and J 0 bases short, with 11 bases between. This CDR3 has 14 residues.